These 16 T cell receptor beta chains were all obtained from the same sample, sequenced in a study of blood T cell repertoires in COVID-19. Sequencing used immunoSEQ multiplex PCR; TCRdb keeps in-frame clones, though not all of them. The sample has more than 85,000 clones; around 90% are singletons. The sample was peripheral blood. The origin of the receptors is a middle-aged man with active or convalescent COVID-19.

The V call is TRBV9, the J call TRBJ2-1; tentatively, D is TRBD1 (5 bases). With 4 bases removed from V and 5 bases from J, the gap between germline ends came to 19 bases. This CDR3 is built from 16 residues. Germline values: CDR1 SGDLS, CDR2 YYNGEE. CDR3 region: CASSTSQRDSNNEQFF. Written as DNA, the CDR3 is TGTGCCAGCAGCACCTCCCAAAGAGACAGCAACAATGAGCAGTTCTTC.

This sequence joins TRBV19 and TRBJ2-5; 8 nucleotides line up with TRBD2. Germline trimming cut 2 bases from V and 4 bases from J; bases unmatched to any gene: 6. From germline, CDR1 is LNHDA and CDR2 SQIVND (reference sequence). The CDR3 sequence is 15 residues long. CDR3 DNA sequence: TGTGCCAGTAGTATACCGGCGGGGGGTGGAGAGACCCAGTACTTC. Protein sequence: CASSIPAGGGETQYF.

The chain uses TRBV6-2 or TRBV6-3 and TRBJ2-3, with a weak D call TRBD2 (5 bases). This CDR3 has 15 residues. V dropped 0 bases and J dropped 6 bases, with 13 bases sitting between them. CDR1 is MNHEY, CDR2 SVGEGT, per germline. CDR3 amino acids: CASSYSRFGGDTQYF. The CDR3 DNA reads as TGTGCCAGCAGTTACTCGAGGTTTGGAGGTGATACGCAGTATTTT.

The chain is built from TRBV18 and TRBJ2-1; 13 bases line up with TRBD2. The ends lost 0 bases at V and 7 bases at J; junction bases unmatched: 6. There are 17 residues in the CDR3. In germline, CDR1 is KGHSH, CDR2 LQKENI. Written as DNA, the CDR3 is TGTGCCAGCTCACCACCTTCCACTAGCGGGGGGGGGAATGAGCAGTTCTTC. It yields the protein CASSPPSTSGGGNEQFF.

The chain combines TRBV6-5 with TRBJ2-3; tentatively, D is TRBD2 (7 bases). CDR1 MNHEY and CDR2 SVGAGI come from the germline V gene. The CDR3 consists of 14 residues. Trimming took 4 bases from V and 8 from J, leaving 16 bases between them. In nucleotides, the CDR3 is TGTGCCAGCAGTTTCCGGGGGCCGGGAGGTACGCAGTATTTT. It is translated as CASSFRGPGGTQYF.

The chain uses TRBV5-4 and TRBJ1-2, with a tentative D call TRBD1 (6 bases). V shed 0 bases and J shed 5 bases, with 17 bases lying between them. The CDR3 is 16 amino acids. CDR1 and CDR2 (germline): SGHNT, YYREEE (reference sequence). In nucleotides, the CDR3 is TGTGCCAGCAGCTTGGACAGGGAAACCCCTGGGTATGGCTACACCTTC. It specifies CASSLDRETPGYGYTF.

The V and J genes are TRBV5-1 and TRBJ1-1, with 8 bases fitting TRBD1. Germline V CDR1 and CDR2: SGHRS, YFSETQ. This CDR3 comprises 15 residues. Trimming cost V 2 bases and J 4 bases; bases outside gene matches: 7. CDR3 in amino acids: CASSLENTGGTEAFF. CDR3 DNA sequence: TGCGCCAGCAGCTTAGAAAACACAGGGGGCACTGAAGCTTTCTTT. Full variable domain (missing parts from reference TRBV5-1 and TRBJ1-1): KAGVTQTPRYLIKTRGQQVTLSCSPISGHRSVSWYQQTPGQGLQFLFEYFSETQRNKGNFPGRFSGRQFSNSRSEMNVSTLELGDSALYLCASSLENTGGTEAFFGQGTRLTVV.

The chain combines TRBV4-1 with TRBJ1-5; D is ambiguous. The ends were cut back, 4 bases at V and 0 bases at J, with 16 bases in the middle. Germline CDR1 and CDR2: MGHRA and YSYEKL. The CDR3 spans 17 residues. The CDR3 is CASSRPKRGDSNQPQHF. The CDR3 DNA reads TGCGCCAGCAGCCGCCCTAAGCGCGGGGATAGCAATCAGCCCCAGCATTTT.

This chain joins TRBV6-5 and TRBJ2-3; 10 positions agree with TRBD2. The CDR3 runs 15 residues. J lost 2 bases, V lost 6 bases, and 5 bases had no gene match. CDR1 is MNHEY and CDR2 is SVGAGI in the germline V gene. CDR3: CASRLLAGNTDTQYF. CDR3 bases: TGTGCCAGCAGATTACTAGCGGGGAACACAGATACGCAGTATTTT.

V and J are TRBV3-1 (or the pseudogene TRBV3-2) and TRBJ2-7; weak D call: TRBD1 (5 bases). The V and J ends lost 4 bases and 6 bases respectively, with 16 bases between them. The CDR3 has 14 amino acids. In germline, CDR1 is LGHDT, CDR2 YNNKEL (reference sequence). The CDR3: CASSPRQGSGEQYV. As DNA, the CDR3 is TGTGCCAGCAGCCCGAGGCAGGGTTCTGGCGAGCAGTACGTC.

In regard to this clone: The sample has other DNA sequences that encode this CDR3 too. This chain connects TRBV2 to TRBJ1-5; possible D gene TRBD1, 5 bases. The V gene's germline CDR1 is SNHLY and CDR2 FYNNEI. V dropped 6 bases and J dropped 3 bases, with 6 bases sitting between them. CDR3 size: 12 residues. CDR3 sequence (DNA): TGTGCCAGCAGGGACAACAATCAGCCCCAGCATTTT. Residues: CASRDNNQPQHF.

The chain uses TRBV5-6 and TRBJ1-6; no clear D gene. CDR1 is SGHDT and CDR2 is YYEEEE in the germline V gene. V lost 2 bases to trimming and J lost 7 bases, with 13 bases between them. The CDR3 has 15 amino acids. CDR3 loop: CASSFTGLVNSPLHF. The DNA for the CDR3 is TGTGCCAGCAGCTTTACGGGTTTGGTGAATTCACCCCTCCACTTT.

The chain joins TRBV28 to TRBJ2-5, with 9 bases fitting TRBD2. V shed 6 bases and J 4 bases; nucleotides not matched to a gene: 12. CDR3 length equals 16 residues. Germline V gives CDR1 MDHEN, CDR2 SYDVKM. CDR3 sequence reads: CASRNGLAGTGETQYF. The CDR3 bases are TGTGCCAGCAGGAACGGGCTAGCGGGGACGGGAGAGACCCAGTACTTC.

CDR3 bases: TGTGCCAGCAGCGCGTCTAGCGGGGGGGCAGATACGCAGTATTTT. It specifies CASSASSGGADTQYF. The chain employs TRBV25-1 and TRBJ2-3, with 12 bases fitting TRBD2. The CDR3 has 15 residues. Germline V CDR1 and CDR2: MGHDK, SYGVNS. The J segment lost 4 bases and the V segment lost 6 bases, leaving 5 bases of the junction unmatched.

V is TRBV27 and J is TRBJ2-1; D unresolved. Trimming took off 5 bases at V and 7 bases at J, with 12 bases between the two ends. The CDR3 sequence is 13 residues long. The germline V gene has CDR1 MNHEY and CDR2 SMNVEV (reference sequence). CDR3 in amino acids: CASSHTQSNEQFF. CDR3 DNA sequence: TGTGCCAGCAGTCACACCCAAAGTAATGAGCAGTTCTTC.

This sequence joins TRBV2 and TRBJ1-2; D is undetermined. This CDR3 has 13 amino acids. V was clipped by 4 bases and J by 7 bases, with 13 bases between them. Germline CDR1 is SNHLY and CDR2 is FYNNEI. The CDR3 DNA is TGTGCCAGCAGTGCTGCGACCCCAGGTGGCTACACCTTC. It codes for CASSAATPGGYTF.